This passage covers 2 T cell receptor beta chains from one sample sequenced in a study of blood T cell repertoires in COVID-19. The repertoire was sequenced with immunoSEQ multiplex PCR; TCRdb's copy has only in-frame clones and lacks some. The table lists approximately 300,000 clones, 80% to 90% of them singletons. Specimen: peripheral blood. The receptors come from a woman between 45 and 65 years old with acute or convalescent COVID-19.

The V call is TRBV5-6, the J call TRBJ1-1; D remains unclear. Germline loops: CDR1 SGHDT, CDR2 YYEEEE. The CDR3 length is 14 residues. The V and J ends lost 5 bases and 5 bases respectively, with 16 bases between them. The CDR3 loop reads CASSLRAPGTEAFF. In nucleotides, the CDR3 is TGTGCCAGCAGTCTCCGGGCCCCGGGGACTGAAGCTTTCTTT.

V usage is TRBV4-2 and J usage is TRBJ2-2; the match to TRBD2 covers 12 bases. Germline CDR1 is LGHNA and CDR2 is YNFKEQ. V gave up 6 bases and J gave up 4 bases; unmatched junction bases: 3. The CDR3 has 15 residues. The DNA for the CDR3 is TGTGCCAGCAGTCTAGCGGGGGGGACCACCGGGGAGCTGTTTTTT. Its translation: CASSLAGGTTGELFF.